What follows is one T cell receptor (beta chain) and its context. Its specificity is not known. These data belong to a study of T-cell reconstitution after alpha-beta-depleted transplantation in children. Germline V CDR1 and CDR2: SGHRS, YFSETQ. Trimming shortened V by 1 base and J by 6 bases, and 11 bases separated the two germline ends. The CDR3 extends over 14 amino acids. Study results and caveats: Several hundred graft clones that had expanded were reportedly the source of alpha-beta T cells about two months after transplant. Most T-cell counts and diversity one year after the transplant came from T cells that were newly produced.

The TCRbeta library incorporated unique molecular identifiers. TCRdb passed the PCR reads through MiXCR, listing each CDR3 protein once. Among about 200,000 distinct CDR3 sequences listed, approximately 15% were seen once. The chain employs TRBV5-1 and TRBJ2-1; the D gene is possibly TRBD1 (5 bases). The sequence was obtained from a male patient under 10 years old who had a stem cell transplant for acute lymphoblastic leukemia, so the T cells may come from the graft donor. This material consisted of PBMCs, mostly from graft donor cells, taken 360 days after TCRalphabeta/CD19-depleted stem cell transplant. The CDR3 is CASSLSAGPNEQFF. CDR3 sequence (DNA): TGCGCCAGCAGCTTGTCGGCAGGGCCCAATGAGCAGTTCTTC.